This TCR beta chain was identified during a study of shared clonotypes between healthy human individuals. Across the study: Donors had three CD4 naive, three CD4 memory, two CD8 naive and one CD8 memory plate apiece. Study-wide results and caveats: The generation probabilities recorded for non-shared clonotypes fell below those of clonotypes shared by all four donors.

The method was immunoSEQ multiplex PCR; TCRdb's version includes in-frame clones alone and lacks a portion of them. The sample lists roughly 2.1 million clones, about 92% occurring once. The naive CD8 subset, CD45RO-negative cells positively selected for CCR7, excluded terminally differentiated effector memory CD45RA+ cells. V was cut by 1 base and J by 3 bases, with 9 bases left in between. Germline V CDR1 and CDR2: SGHVT, SQSDAQ. The CDR3 spans 15 residues. Worth noting for this clone: Its antigen is not identified.

The V and J genes are TRBV7-4 and TRBJ1-4; unclear D gene. The sequence came from a man between 18 and 29 years old in good health. Some clones in this sample may be carry-over from other donors' samples. Input material: naive CD8+ T cells from PBMCs. CDR3 nucleotide sequence: TGTGCCAGCAGCTTAGTCGGGGTTCCTAATGAAAAACTGTTTTTT. Residues: CASSLVGVPNEKLFF.